A selection of T cell receptor beta chains follows, all from one sample in a study of blood T cells in healthy people across ages. TCRdb fed the 5' RACE reads into MiXCR, producing one record per CDR3 protein. The data contain more than 700,000 distinct CDR3 sequences, about 55% of them singletons. Sequenced sample: blood. The receptor set was obtained from a man older than 75 in good health. CDR3s include the opening cysteine and the closing phenylalanine or tryptophan. A D gene is named only where the DNA matches it firmly. Rows may omit the clone size; those that give it use once, few, many or a size class.

v_gene	j_gene	d_gene	abundance	CDR3aa	CDR3nt
TRBV6-2/TRBV6-3	TRBJ2-3	NA	NA	CASSYPGGTVGTDTQYF	TGTGCCAGCAGTTACCCCGGGGGTACGGTTGGCACAGATACGCAGTATTTT
TRBV10-3	TRBJ2-1	NA	NA	CATRRDPSYNEQFF	TGTGCCACCCGTCGTGATCCCTCCTACAATGAGCAGTTCTTC
TRBV3-1	TRBJ2-5	NA	NA	CASSQRGETQYF	TGTGCCAGCAGCCAGAGGGGAGAGACCCAGTACTTC
TRBV11-2	TRBJ2-1	NA	NA	CASSSPQQGHNEQFF	TGTGCCAGCAGCTCCCCCCAACAGGGACACAATGAGCAGTTCTTC
TRBV7-2	TRBJ2-1	NA	few	CASSSSIYNEQFF	TGTGCCAGCAGCTCCTCGATATACAATGAGCAGTTCTTC
TRBV6-1	TRBJ2-7	NA	NA	CASSAIRATTYSEQYF	TGTGCCAGCAGTGCGATCCGGGCCACGACCTACTCCGAGCAGTACTTC
TRBV6-1	TRBJ2-5	NA	NA	CASSEVGRNEQYF	TGTGCCAGCAGTGAAGTGGGTAGGAATGAGCAGTACTTC
TRBV10-3	TRBJ2-2	TRBD1	NA	CAITLGTENTGELFF	TGTGCCATCACACTTGGGACAGAGAACACCGGGGAGCTGTTTTTT
TRBV9	TRBJ2-1	TRBD2	NA	CASSVASGGLNEQFF	TGTGCCAGCAGCGTAGCGAGCGGGGGGTTAAATGAGCAGTTCTTC
TRBV7-7	TRBJ2-5	NA	NA	CASSRGPGPHETQYF	TGTGCTAGCAGCCGCGGTCCGGGACCCCACGAGACCCAGTACTTC
TRBV20-1	TRBJ2-7	NA	NA	CSAREGREPYEQYF	TGCAGTGCTAGAGAGGGGCGGGAACCCTACGAGCAGTACTTC
TRBV3-1	TRBJ2-1	NA	NA	CASSQPGPTKYNEQFF	TGTGCCAGCAGCCAGCCGGGACCCACGAAGTACAATGAGCAGTTCTTC
TRBV28	TRBJ2-5	NA	few	CASSKSGGLETQYF	TGTGCCAGCAGCAAATCGGGGGGCCTGGAGACCCAGTACTTC
TRBV27	TRBJ2-7	TRBD2	NA	CASSRRTSGSLEQYF	TGTGCCAGCAGCCGAAGGACTAGCGGGAGTCTCGAGCAGTACTTC
TRBV11-2	TRBJ2-5	NA	few	CASSLEVQMETQYF	TGTGCCAGCAGCTTAGAGGTACAGATGGAGACCCAGTACTTC
TRBV7-9	TRBJ1-4	NA	few	CASSLATTNEKLFF	TGTGCCAGTAGCTTAGCGACAACTAATGAAAAACTGTTTTTT
TRBV5-5	TRBJ2-5	NA	few	CASRVYKEETQYF	TGTGCCAGCAGGGTATACAAAGAAGAGACCCAGTACTTC
TRBV19	TRBJ2-7	NA	NA	CASSIGGNRYEQYF	TGTGCCAGTAGTATTGGGGGAAATCGCTACGAGCAGTACTTC
TRBV12-3/TRBV12-4	TRBJ2-1	TRBD1	NA	CASSLDREQFF	TGTGCCAGCAGTTTGGACAGGGAGCAGTTCTTC
TRBV5-1	TRBJ2-7	TRBD1	NA	CASSSQDRGTYEQYF	TGCGCCAGCAGCTCTCAGGACAGGGGGACCTACGAGCAGTACTTC
TRBV6-2/TRBV6-3	TRBJ2-7	TRBD2	NA	CASSFRLAGAGYEQYF	TGTGCCAGCAGTTTCCGACTAGCGGGAGCAGGCTACGAGCAGTACTTC
TRBV2	TRBJ2-5	TRBD2	few	CASSDGRWETQYF	TGTGCCAGCAGTGACGGGAGGTGGGAGACCCAGTACTTC
TRBV20-1	TRBJ2-5	TRBD1	few	CSARAAGTGGPTETQYF	TGCAGTGCTAGAGCGGCCGGGACAGGGGGCCCGACAGAGACCCAGTACTTC
TRBV10-3	TRBJ2-7	NA	NA	CAIRAGGEQYF	TGTGCCATCAGGGCAGGTGGCGAGCAGTACTTC
TRBV11-2	TRBJ2-3	NA	few	CASSLNPWADKSSTQYF	TGTGCCAGCAGCTTAAACCCCTGGGCTGACAAAAGCAGCACGCAGTATTTT
TRBV5-1	TRBJ2-1	NA	NA	CASSLVGVNEQFF	TGTGCCAGCAGCTTAGTGGGCGTTAATGAGCAGTTCTTC
TRBV3-1	TRBJ2-7	NA	NA	CASSKLYGDYEQYF	TGTGCCAGCAGCAAACTCTACGGTGACTACGAGCAGTACTTC
TRBV7-2	TRBJ2-7	TRBD2	NA	CASSLLGLAGGEQYF	TGTGCCAGCAGCTTGCTAGGACTAGCGGGAGGCGAGCAGTACTTC
TRBV7-2	TRBJ1-5	NA	NA	CASTPGGQPQHF	TGTGCCAGCACCCCCGGTGGGCAGCCCCAGCATTTT
TRBV9	TRBJ1-1	NA	NA	CASTPSNGERTEAFF	TGTGCCAGCACCCCTTCCAATGGGGAGCGCACTGAAGCTTTCTTT
TRBV4-2	TRBJ2-3	TRBD1	NA	CASSQRGQGWDTQYF	TGTGCCAGCAGCCAACGCGGACAGGGATGGGATACGCAGTATTTT
TRBV7-2	TRBJ2-5	NA	NA	CASSSRGTQYF	TGTGCCAGCAGCTCCAGGGGAACCCAGTACTTC
TRBV20-1	TRBJ2-7	NA	NA	CSASNPANYEQYF	TGCAGTGCTAGTAATCCGGCTAACTACGAGCAGTACTTC
TRBV20-1	TRBJ2-7	NA	NA	CSASPGDSLAYEQYF	TGCAGTGCTAGCCCTGGAGACAGCCTAGCCTACGAGCAGTACTTC
TRBV6-1	TRBJ2-1	TRBD1	NA	CASSATRGQYNNEQFF	TGTGCCAGCAGTGCGACCAGGGGGCAGTACAACAATGAGCAGTTCTTC
TRBV9	TRBJ1-1	NA	NA	CASSALAGTEAFF	TGTGCCAGCAGCGCCCTGGCCGGCACTGAAGCTTTCTTT
TRBV20-1	TRBJ2-5	TRBD2	many	CSARDTSGRGETQYF	TGCAGTGCTAGAGATACTAGCGGGAGGGGAGAGACCCAGTACTTC
TRBV20-1	TRBJ2-6	NA	NA	CSARDGGVAGANVLTF	TGCAGTGCTAGAGATGGGGGTGTGGCTGGGGCCAACGTCCTGACTTTC
TRBV14	TRBJ1-2	TRBD1	few	CASSLGAVPLGQLYGYTF	TGTGCCAGCAGCCTAGGCGCGGTCCCGTTGGGACAGTTATATGGCTACACCTTC
TRBV29-1	TRBJ1-1	NA	NA	CSVEARSRDTEAFF	TGCAGCGTTGAAGCGCGGAGTAGGGACACTGAAGCTTTCTTT
TRBV20-1	TRBJ2-7	NA	few	CSARGRSEQYF	TGCAGTGCTAGAGGCCGGAGCGAGCAGTACTTC
TRBV7-2	TRBJ1-6	TRBD1	NA	CASSLVGGQSNSPLHF	TGTGCCAGCAGCTTAGTGGGGGGACAGTCAAATTCACCCCTCCACTTT
TRBV10-3	TRBJ2-1	NA	few	CAIAVSPNEQFF	TGTGCCATCGCGGTCTCCCCCAATGAGCAGTTCTTC
TRBV29-1	TRBJ2-1	TRBD2	NA	CSVERGGGPSYNEQFF	TGCAGCGTTGAACGGGGGGGAGGCCCCTCCTACAATGAGCAGTTCTTC
TRBV5-1	TRBJ1-4	NA	NA	CASSLEGNEKLFF	TGCGCCAGCAGCTTGGAAGGGAATGAAAAACTGTTTTTT
TRBV20-1	TRBJ2-7	NA	once	CSAPGRLHGRNEQYF	TGCAGTGCCCCCGGGCGCCTACACGGTCGGAATGAGCAGTACTTC
TRBV27	TRBJ2-3	TRBD2	NA	CASTRAGGRTDTQYF	TGTGCCAGCACCCGAGCGGGAGGGAGGACAGATACGCAGTATTTT
TRBV27	TRBJ1-5	TRBD1	NA	CASSSRQGISNQPQHF	TGTGCCAGCAGTTCCCGACAGGGTATCAGCAATCAGCCCCAGCATTTT
TRBV7-8	TRBJ2-7	TRBD1	few	CASSLVQGPYEQYF	TGTGCCAGCAGCTTAGTACAGGGGCCCTACGAGCAGTACTTC
TRBV6-2/TRBV6-3	TRBJ1-5	NA	few	CASSYSGDASNQPQHF	TGTGCCAGCAGTTACTCGGGGGACGCGAGCAATCAGCCCCAGCATTTT
TRBV9	TRBJ1-1	TRBD1	NA	CASSVAVDRVNTEAFF	TGTGCCAGCAGCGTAGCAGTTGACAGGGTGAACACTGAAGCTTTCTTT
TRBV3-1	TRBJ2-3	NA	NA	CASSQWQGISGTQYF	TGTGCCAGCAGCCAATGGCAAGGGATCTCGGGTACGCAGTATTTT
TRBV7-6	TRBJ1-2	NA	NA	CASSSPGGEGYTF	TGTGCCAGCAGCTCGCCCGGCGGGGAGGGCTACACCTTC
TRBV2	TRBJ2-5	NA	NA	CASSSRDRWKYF	TGTGCCAGCAGCTCCCGGGACCGATGGAAGTACTTC
TRBV7-9	TRBJ1-2	TRBD1	NA	CASSNGQGEYGYTF	TGTGCCAGCAGCAATGGACAGGGGGAATATGGCTACACCTTC
TRBV12-3/TRBV12-4	TRBJ1-1	NA	NA	CASRDESGTEAFF	TGTGCCAGCAGGGATGAATCTGGTACTGAAGCTTTCTTT
TRBV6-5	TRBJ2-3	NA	NA	CASSPLVTDTQYF	TGTGCCAGCAGTCCTCTGGTCACAGATACGCAGTATTTT
TRBV7-9	TRBJ2-1	TRBD2	few	CASSPAGLSGVELYNEQFF	TGTGCCAGCAGCCCGGCGGGCCTTAGCGGGGTCGAACTCTACAATGAGCAGTTCTTC